These 5 T cell receptor beta chains were all obtained from the same sample, sequenced in a study of blood T cell repertoires in COVID-19. Here immunoSEQ multiplex PCR was the method, and the copy in TCRdb shows in-frame clones only, minus some. The table shows roughly 130,000 clones, with over 80% occurring only once. Sequencing input: PBMCs or T cells enriched from blood (not recorded which). The receptors originated from a young woman who had recovered from COVID-19.

The rearrangement joins TRBV7-2 to TRBJ2-7; 15 nucleotides line up with TRBD2. Trimming took 4 bases from V and 6 from J; bases not matched to a gene: 4. This CDR3 is 15 amino acids long. Germline-derived CDR1 and CDR2 are SGHTA and FQGNSA. CDR3 protein: CASSSGLAGGGEQYF. In nucleotides, the CDR3 is TGTGCCAGCAGCTCCGGACTAGCGGGAGGGGGCGAGCAGTACTTC. Supplemented by reference TRBV7-2 and TRBJ2-7, the full variable domain reads GAGVSQSPSNKVTEKGKDVELRCDPISGHTALYWYRQSLGQGLEFLIYFQGNSAPDKSGLPSDRFSAERTGGSVSTLTIQRTQQEDSAVYLCASSSGLAGGGEQYFGPGTRLTVT.

This clone was counted once. The rearrangement uses TRBV24-1 and TRBJ2-5; perhaps TRBD1 as D (5 bases). V lost 4 bases to trimming and J lost 4 bases, with 15 bases between them. Germline CDR1 KGHDR, CDR2 SFDVKD. The CDR3 totals 15 residues. CDR3 in amino acids: CATSEGRGPGETQYF. The CDR3, as DNA: TGTGCCACCAGTGAGGGTAGGGGCCCAGGAGAGACCCAGTACTTC.

The chain recombines TRBV9 with TRBJ2-3, with a tentative D call TRBD2 (5 bases). The germline V gene encodes CDR1 SGDLS and CDR2 YYNGEE. The V end lost 0 bases, the J end lost 3 bases, and 11 bases lay between the germline ends. This CDR3 comprises 15 residues. Written as DNA, the CDR3 is TGTGCCAGCAGCGTAGCGAACGGGAAAACAGATACGCAGTATTTT. It codes for CASSVANGKTDTQYF.

This clone was seen only once. This chain links TRBV6-2 or TRBV6-3 with TRBJ2-7; D gene uncertain. This CDR3 is built from 14 residues. Germline loops: CDR1 MNHEY, CDR2 SVGEGT. V gave up 4 bases and J gave up 0 bases, with 10 bases separating them. CDR3 in amino acids: CASSSPFSSYEQYF. CDR3 coding DNA: TGTGCCAGCAGTTCCCCTTTTAGCTCCTACGAGCAGTACTTC.

Only one count was recorded for this clone. This chain links TRBV7-2 with TRBJ2-1; 10 nucleotides align to TRBD2. Germline CDR1 is SGHTA and CDR2 is FQGNSA. J gave up 4 bases and V 5 bases, and 8 bases lay outside the gene matches. The CDR3 runs to 16 residues. The CDR3 reads CASSGMGLALYNEQFF. The CDR3 DNA is TGTGCCAGCAGCGGCATGGGACTAGCGCTGTACAATGAGCAGTTCTTC.